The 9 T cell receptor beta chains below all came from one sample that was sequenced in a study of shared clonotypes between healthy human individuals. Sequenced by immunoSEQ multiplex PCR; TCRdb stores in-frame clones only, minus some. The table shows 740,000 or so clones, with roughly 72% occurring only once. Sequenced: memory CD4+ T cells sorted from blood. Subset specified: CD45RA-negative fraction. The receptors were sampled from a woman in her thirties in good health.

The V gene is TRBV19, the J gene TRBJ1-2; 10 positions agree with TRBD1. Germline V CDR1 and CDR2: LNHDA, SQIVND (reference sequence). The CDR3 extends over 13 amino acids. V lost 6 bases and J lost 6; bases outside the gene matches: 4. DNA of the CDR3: TGTGCCAGTAGCCAAGGGACAGGGGATGGCTACACCTTC. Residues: CASSQGTGDGYTF.

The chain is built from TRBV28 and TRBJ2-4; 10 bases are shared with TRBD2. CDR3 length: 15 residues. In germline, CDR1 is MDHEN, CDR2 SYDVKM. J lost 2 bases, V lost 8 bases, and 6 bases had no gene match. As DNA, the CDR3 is TGTGCCAGCCGTCCGGGACTAGCGTCCAAAAACATTCAGTACTTC. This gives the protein CASRPGLASKNIQYF.

The CDR3 nucleotides are TGTGCCAGCAGTTACGGGACTAGCGCCTACGAGCAGTACTTC. Translating it yields CASSYGTSAYEQYF. This sequence joins TRBV6-6 and TRBJ2-7, with 10 bases fitting TRBD2. The CDR3 spans 14 residues. The germline gives CDR1 MNHNY, CDR2 SVGAGI (reference sequence). The V and J ends lost 2 bases and 2 bases, in that order; junction bases with no gene match: 0.

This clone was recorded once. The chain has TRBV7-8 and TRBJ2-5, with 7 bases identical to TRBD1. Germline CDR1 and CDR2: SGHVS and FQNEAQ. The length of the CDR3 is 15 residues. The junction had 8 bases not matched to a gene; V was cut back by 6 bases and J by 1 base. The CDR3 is CASRFGQAIQETQYF. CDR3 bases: TGTGCCAGCAGGTTCGGACAGGCAATCCAAGAGACCCAGTACTTC.

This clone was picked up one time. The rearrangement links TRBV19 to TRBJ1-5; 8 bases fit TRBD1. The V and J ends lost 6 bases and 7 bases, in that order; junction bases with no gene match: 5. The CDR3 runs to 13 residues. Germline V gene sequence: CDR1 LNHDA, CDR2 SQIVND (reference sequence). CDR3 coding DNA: TGTGCCAGTAGCGGGACAGGACTCCAGCCCCAGCATTTT. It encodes CASSGTGLQPQHF.

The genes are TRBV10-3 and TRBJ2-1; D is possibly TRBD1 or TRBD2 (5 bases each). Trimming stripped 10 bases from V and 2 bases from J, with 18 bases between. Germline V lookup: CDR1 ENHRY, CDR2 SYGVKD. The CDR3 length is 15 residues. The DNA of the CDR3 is TGTGCCAACGGGGACGCCGCCTGGCCCTACAATGAGCAGTTCTTC. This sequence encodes CANGDAAWPYNEQFF.

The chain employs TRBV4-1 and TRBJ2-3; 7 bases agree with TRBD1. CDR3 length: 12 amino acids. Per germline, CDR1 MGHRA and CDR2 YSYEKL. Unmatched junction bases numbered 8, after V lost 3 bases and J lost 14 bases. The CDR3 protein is CASSQPGGRLYF. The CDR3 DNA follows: TGCGCCAGCAGCCAGCCAGGGGGTAGACTGTATTTT.

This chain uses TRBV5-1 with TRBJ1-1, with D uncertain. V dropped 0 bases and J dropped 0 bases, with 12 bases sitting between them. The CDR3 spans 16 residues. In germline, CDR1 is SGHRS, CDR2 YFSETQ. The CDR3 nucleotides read TGCGCCAGCAGCTTGGCCGATGGCATACTGAACACTGAAGCTTTCTTT. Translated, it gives CASSLADGILNTEAFF.

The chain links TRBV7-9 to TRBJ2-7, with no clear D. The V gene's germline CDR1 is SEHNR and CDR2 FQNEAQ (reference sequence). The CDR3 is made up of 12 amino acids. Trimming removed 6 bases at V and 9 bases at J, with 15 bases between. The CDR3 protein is CASSPDTLGQYF. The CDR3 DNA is TGTGCCAGCAGTCCAGACACGCTCGGGCAGTACTTC.